This T cell receptor beta chain was identified in a study of blood T cell repertoires in COVID-19. Trimming removed 2 bases at V and 10 bases at J, with 8 bases between. This CDR3 is built from 11 residues. Looked up from germline, CDR1 is MDHEN and CDR2 is SYDVKM. Authors' methods: How many nucleated cells were present was estimated from reference gene primer amplification. Here immunoSEQ multiplex PCR was the method, and the copy in TCRdb shows in-frame clones only, minus some. V and J calls and clone size are copied from that table; D and trimming were computed from the DNA. The table has about 140,000 clones, around 85% seen once.

Sequencing was performed on peripheral blood. This chain links TRBV28 with TRBJ1-2, with D unresolved. This clonotype was sampled from a man aged 45-60 years with acute or convalescent COVID-19. This chain's CDR3 is CASSLTVFYTF. The CDR3 coding sequence is TGTGCCAGCAGTTTAACAGTTTTCTACACCTTC.